This T cell receptor (beta chain) was observed in a study of T cells in localized non-small cell lung cancer. V was shortened by 4 bases and J by 2 bases, with 14 bases between the two germline ends. This CDR3 has 15 amino acids. Looked up from germline, CDR1 is SGHRS and CDR2 is YFSETQ. The sample holds a few counts of this clone. The protocol was immunoSEQ multiplex PCR, while the TCRdb copy is restricted to in-frame clones and leaves out a portion. The table has 9,500 to 15,000 clones, approximately 82% seen once. The receptor was derived from a male donor older than 55 with stage I lung adenocarcinoma. The material was peripheral blood, obtained before any cancer treatment. The chain is built from TRBV5-1 and TRBJ2-3, with D perhaps TRBD1 (6 bases). The CDR3 is CASSLRQVYTDTQYF. The CDR3 region has the DNA TGCGCCAGCAGCCTTCGACAGGTTTACACAGATACGCAGTATTTT.